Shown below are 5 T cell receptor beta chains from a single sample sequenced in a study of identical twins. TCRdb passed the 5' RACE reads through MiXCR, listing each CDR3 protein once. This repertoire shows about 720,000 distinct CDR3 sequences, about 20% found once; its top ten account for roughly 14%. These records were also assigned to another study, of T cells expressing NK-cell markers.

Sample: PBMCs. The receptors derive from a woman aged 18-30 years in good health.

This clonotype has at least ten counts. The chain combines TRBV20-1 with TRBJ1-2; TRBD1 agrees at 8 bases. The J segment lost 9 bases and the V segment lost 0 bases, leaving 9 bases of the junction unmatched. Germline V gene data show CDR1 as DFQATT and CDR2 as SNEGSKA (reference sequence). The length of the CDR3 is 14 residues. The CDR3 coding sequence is TGCAGTGCTAGAGATACTGAGACAGGGGAAAGCTACACCTTC. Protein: CSARDTETGESYTF.

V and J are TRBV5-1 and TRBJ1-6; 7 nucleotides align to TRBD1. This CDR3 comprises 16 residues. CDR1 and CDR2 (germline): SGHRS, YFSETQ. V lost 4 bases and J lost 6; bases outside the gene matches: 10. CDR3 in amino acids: CASSKETGIGNSPLHF. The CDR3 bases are TGCGCCAGCAGCAAGGAGACAGGGATTGGTAATTCACCCCTCCACTTT.

CDR3 sequence reads: CASSLLADVDEQYF. The CDR3 DNA follows: TGTGCCAGCAGCTTACTAGCGGACGTGGACGAGCAGTACTTC. This chain uses TRBV7-9 with TRBJ2-7; TRBD2 matches at 7 bases. V lost 2 bases and J lost 5; bases outside the gene matches: 6. The length of the CDR3 is 14 residues. The germline CDR1 and CDR2 sequences are SEHNR and FQNEAQ (reference sequence).

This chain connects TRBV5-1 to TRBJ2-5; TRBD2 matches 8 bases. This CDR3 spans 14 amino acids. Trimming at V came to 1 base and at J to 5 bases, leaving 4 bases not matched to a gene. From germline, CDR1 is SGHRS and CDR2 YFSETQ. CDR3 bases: TGCGCCAGCAGCTTGACAAGCGGGAGCGAGACCCAGTACTTC. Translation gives CASSLTSGSETQYF. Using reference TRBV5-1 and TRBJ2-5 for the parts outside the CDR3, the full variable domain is KAGVTQTPRYLIKTRGQQVTLSCSPISGHRSVSWYQQTPGQGLQFLFEYFSETQRNKGNFPGRFSGRQFSNSRSEMNVSTLELGDSALYLCASSLTSGSETQYFGPGTRLLVL.

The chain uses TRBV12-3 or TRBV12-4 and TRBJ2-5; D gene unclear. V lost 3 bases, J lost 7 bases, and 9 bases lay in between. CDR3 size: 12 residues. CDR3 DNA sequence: TGTGCCAGCAGTTTTCTTAGGGCGACCCAGTACTTC. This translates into CASSFLRATQYF.